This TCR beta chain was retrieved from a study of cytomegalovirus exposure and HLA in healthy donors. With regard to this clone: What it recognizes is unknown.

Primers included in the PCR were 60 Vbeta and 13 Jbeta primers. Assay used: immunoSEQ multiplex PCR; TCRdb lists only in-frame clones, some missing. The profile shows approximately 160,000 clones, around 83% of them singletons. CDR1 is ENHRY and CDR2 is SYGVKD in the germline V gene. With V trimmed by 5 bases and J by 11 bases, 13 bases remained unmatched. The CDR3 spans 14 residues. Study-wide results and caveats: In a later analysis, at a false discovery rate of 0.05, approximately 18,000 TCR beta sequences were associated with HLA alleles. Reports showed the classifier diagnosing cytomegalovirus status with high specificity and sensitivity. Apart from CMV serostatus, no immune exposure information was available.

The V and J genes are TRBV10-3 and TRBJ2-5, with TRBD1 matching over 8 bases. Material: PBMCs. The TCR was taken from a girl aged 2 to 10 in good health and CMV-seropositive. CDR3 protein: CAISPRGQEERQYF. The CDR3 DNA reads TGTGCCATCAGTCCCCGGGGACAGGAAGAGAGACAGTACTTC.